The 14 T cell receptor beta chains below come from one sample, sequenced in a study of tumor and adjacent non-tumor tissue in lung cancer. TCRbeta libraries were built with three rounds of nested PCR, modified from ARM-PCR. TCRdb called the multiplex PCR reads again in MiXCR, with one record for every CDR3 protein. The profile shows fewer than 120,000 distinct CDR3 sequences, over 75% of them singletons. The template was RNA from unsorted bulk tissue. Sequencing used lung tumor tissue. These receptors originate from a man aged 70 or older with non-small cell lung cancer.

The count of this clonotype is one. The CDR3 nucleotides are TGTGCCAGCAGTTACCAACCGAGCAGGAGTACCGGGTCCTACGAGCAGTACTTC. It yields the protein CASSYQPSRSTGSYEQYF. The V and J genes are TRBV6-5 and TRBJ2-7; no firm D call. Trimming shortened V by 2 bases and J by 1 base, and 21 bases separated the two germline ends. CDR1 MNHEY and CDR2 SVGAGI come from the germline V gene. There are 18 residues in the CDR3.

The chain employs TRBV11-3 and TRBJ1-1; no clear D. This CDR3 has 13 residues. From germline, CDR1 is SGHNT and CDR2 YENEEA. V was clipped by 0 bases and J by 7 bases, with 9 bases between them. The CDR3 sequence is CASSLDHPGEAFF. CDR3 in DNA: TGTGCCAGCAGCTTAGATCATCCTGGTGAAGCTTTCTTT.

The V gene is TRBV10-2, the J gene TRBJ2-1; D is tentatively TRBD1 or TRBD2 (5 bases each). The V end was cut by 9 bases, the J end by 9 bases, with 24 bases between. Germline V gene data show CDR1 as WSHSY and CDR2 as SAAADI. This CDR3 is 15 amino acids long. CDR3 DNA sequence: TGCGCCAGGAGGTGCCCGGGACCCTCTTCTCGTGAGCAGTTCTTC. It specifies CARRCPGPSSREQFF.

As regards this clonotype: The CDR3 ends on some other residue instead of the conserved phenylalanine or tryptophan, so this is likely a read error. The DNA is left out, because the CDR3 cannot be placed on it with certainty; the CDR3 is given as TCRdb lists it. This chain links TRBV29-1 with TRBJ2-1; whether TRBD1, the table's D call, matches the DNA was not checked. Germline CDR1 reads SQVTM; CDR2 reads ANQGSEA. The CDR3 sequence runs 14 residues, both termini included. The CDR3 sequence is CSVGRGQGAYEQLL.

A remark on this clonotype: The CDR3 ends on some other residue instead of the conserved phenylalanine or tryptophan, so this is likely a read error. This sequence joins TRBV11-2 and TRBJ2-7; a possible D gene is TRBD1 (6 bases). The CDR3 consists of 16 residues. CDR1 and CDR2 (germline): SGHAT, FQNNGV. CDR3 protein: CTSSPPAGTPTYEQYL. The CDR3 DNA is TGTACCAGCAGCCCCCCCGCCGGGACACCAACTTACGAGCAGTACCTC.

About this clonotype: One end of the junction varies from germline; a read error may be responsible. V and J are TRBV5-4 and TRBJ2-3; a possible D gene is TRBD2 (6 bases). From germline, CDR1 is SGHNT and CDR2 YYREEE (reference sequence). There are 16 residues in the CDR3. The CDR3 region is CVSIPTNGRGTDTQYF. In DNA form, the CDR3 reads TGTGTCAGCATTCCGACTAACGGGAGAGGGACAGATACGCAGTATTTT.

Note on this clonotype: The junction and the germline gene differ at one end; a read error may be behind it. The genes are TRBV6-6 and TRBJ2-7; the D gene is possibly TRBD1 (6 bases). The CDR3 extends over 14 amino acids. The germline V gene has CDR1 MNHNY and CDR2 SVGAGI (reference sequence). The CDR3 DNA sequence: TGTGCCAGGAACCCCGGACAGATGTACTACGAGCAATACTTC. Translating gives CARNPGQMYYEQYF.

Remarks on this clonotype: At one boundary the junction diverges from the germline segment, which might be a read error. The rearrangement links TRBV4-3 to TRBJ2-2; TRBD2 matches at 7 bases. CDR3 length: 14 amino acids. Germline assignment: CDR1 LGHNA and CDR2 YSLEER. The CDR3 is CASSGVTTTGELFF. As DNA, the CDR3 is TGCGCTAGCAGCGGGGTCACAACCACCGGGGAGCTGTTTTTT.

DNA of the CDR3: TGTACCGTAGGAAGGAGACCAGCAGGTTCTTCCGAGCAGTACTTC. Translating gives CTVGRRPAGSSEQYF. The genes are TRBV6-5 and TRBJ2-7; D is unclear. From germline, CDR1 is MNHEY and CDR2 SVGAGI. This CDR3 is built from 15 residues.

This clonotype was recorded only once. An end of the junction does not agree with germline; a read error may underlie this. This sequence joins TRBV5-5 and TRBJ2-3, with a weak D call TRBD2 (6 bases). Germline V lookup: CDR1 SGHKS, CDR2 YYEKEE (reference sequence). The length of the CDR3 is 13 residues. CDR3 loop: CASSSRGADTQYF. The CDR3, as DNA: TGTGCCAGCAGCTCGCGGGGCGCAGATACACAGTATTTT.

This clonotype has just one count. The chain is built from TRBV29-1 and TRBJ2-3; 8 bases are shared with TRBD2. Germline V gene lookup returns CDR1 SQVTM and CDR2 ANQGSEA. The trim removed 7 bases at V and 1 base at J, leaving 7 bases unmatched. The CDR3 has 14 amino acids. This CDR3 reads CSATETSGTDTQYF. The CDR3 DNA sequence: TGCAGCGCCACCGAGACTAGCGGCACAGATACGCAGTATTTT.

The sample holds one count of this clonotype. A junction end diverges from the germline sequence, so it may reflect a read error. DNA for the CDR3: TGCCCCAACACCTCCGGGACAGGGGGCTATAATTCACCCCTCCACTTT. The encoded protein is CPNTSGTGGYNSPLHF. This sequence joins TRBV12-3 or TRBV12-4 and TRBJ1-6; TRBD1 matches 11 bases. This CDR3 is 16 amino acids long.

About this clonotype: A much larger clone is a single base away; this may be a read error. The CDR3 is CASSLGVGGVQPQHF. Here the CDR3 DNA reads TGCGCCAGCAGCTTGGGAGTGGGGGGAGTCCAGCCCCAGCATTTT. The V call is TRBV5-1, the J call TRBJ1-5, with D possibly TRBD1 on 5 matching bases. V lost 0 bases and J lost 7, with 14 bases in between. CDR1 and CDR2 (germline): SGHRS, YFSETQ. This CDR3 spans 15 amino acids.

As concerns this clonotype: The junction shows a germline mismatch at one end, possibly a read error. The chain links TRBV29-1 to TRBJ2-6; 7 bases map to TRBD2. Per the germline V gene, CDR1 is SQVTM and CDR2 is ANQGSEA. CDR3 length: 18 residues. Written as DNA, the CDR3 is TGTAGTGTTGTGGGGGAAAGGGGAGGGCCCTCTGGGGCCAACGCCCTGACTTTC. Translation gives CSVVGERGGPSGANALTF. The variable domain in full, completed from reference TRBV29-1 and TRBJ2-6, reads SAVISQKPSRDICQRGTSLTIQCQVDSQVTMMFWYRQQPGQSLTLIATANQGSEATYESGFVIDKFPISRPNLTFSTLTVSNMSPEDSSIYLCSVVGERGGPSGANALTFGAGSRLTVL.